This record concerns one TCR beta chain sequence. The table lists this clone with a count of one. The specificity of this receptor is unknown. Base quality data are lacking; no much larger clone is found one base away. This entry belongs to a study of cytomegalovirus exposure and HLA in healthy donors (TCRdb year 2017). About the study as a whole: An earlier analysis of some 600 of the donors reported about 260 Gb of sequence data and 100 million to 120 million unique TCR beta sequences obtained from 180 million or so T cells. An early release covering about 600 HLA-typed donors comprised 250 to 350 gigabases of sequencing data and roughly 86 million unique TCR sequences. Among the approximately 430 genotyped donors, 75% to 90% belonged to the genetic ancestry cluster associated with self-reported Caucasian donors. The study aimed to test whether cataloging public T cell receptors could reveal signatures of past pathogen exposure. Using immunosequencing, the study profiled T cell repertoires from around 670 subjects and related those repertoires to cytomegalovirus serostatus. In addition to the first cohort of several hundred subjects, a separate validation cohort of approximately 130 different subjects was used. The study combined high-throughput TCR immunosequencing, statistical association of individual TCRs with disease status, and machine learning to predict cytomegalovirus infection status. A later analysis re-examined previously published TCR beta repertoires from 600 to 700 donors and added high-resolution HLA genotyping to investigate patterns of TCR occurrence. Rather than using new phenotypic data, the later analysis identified candidate immune exposures from TCR beta sequences and from how often those sequences occurred across donors. An earlier analysis of 587 of the donors used high-throughput TCR beta sequencing to judge whether each TCR beta V gene segment behaved as functional or pseudogenic. Donor age, sex, ethnicity and CMV serostatus were collected together with the repertoire data. A later genetic analysis took genome-wide SNP genotypes for about 65% of the 666 donors and used that subset as a discovery cohort. All discovery cohort repertoires had been generated using a single sequencing platform. HLA typing covered class I and class II loci at four-digit resolution. Typing coverage varied by locus: roughly 620-640 donors for A, B, C, DRB1 and DQB1; roughly 560 for DQA1; around 570 for DPA1; more than 450 for DPB1. Because of strong linkage in the cohort, 4 to 6 DR-DQ haplotypes were treated as single units for association and clustering. On average, roughly 250,000 unique TCR beta nucleotide sequences were sequenced per donor among a few hundred genotyped donors of the cohort, with 15% to 20% of those sequences being non-productive.

The cohort consisted of 600 to 750 healthy bone marrow donors. At the time of sampling, every cohort member was nominally healthy, though immune exposures that went unrecorded were likely present. The donor was CMV seronegative and was included in the group of several hundred seronegative cohort members. Each donor provided a peripheral blood sample, and peripheral blood mononuclear cells were used for TCR beta sequencing. Genomic DNA was extracted from the blood cell samples with the Qiagen DNeasy Blood Extraction Kit. From V the trimming removes 6 bases and from J it removes 3 bases, while the gene matches leave 9 bases of the junction unaccounted for. Taken from cysteine to phenylalanine, the CDR3 has 15 residues. Only the CDR3 DNA stays, 45 bases, in frame from base 1. CDR1 and CDR2 (MNHEY, SVGAGI) derive from the germline V gene. The library was built by means of the immunoSEQ multiplex PCR assay. For the multiplex PCR, a mixture combining 60 forward primers for TCR Vbeta segments and 13 reverse primers for TCR Jbeta segments was used. A multiplex PCR assay on genomic DNA amplified the CDR3 region of rearranged TCR beta genes. Amplified TCR beta libraries were sequenced as 87-base-pair reads on the Illumina HiSeq System. Per the authors' processing: A later analysis tallied some 79 million unique TCR beta chains across the approximately 670 repertoires, and approximately 12 million of those chains were shared by two or more donors. To remove PCR and sequencing errors, raw reads were error-corrected and collapsed into unique sequences using a nearest-neighbor algorithm that merged closely related sequences. CDR3 sequences were aligned to IMGT reference sequences to assign V, D and J gene segments. For a sequence to be retained, a match of at least six nucleotides was required to both a V gene segment and a J gene segment. Rearrangements were called productive when the CDR3 lacked stop codons and stayed in frame with V and J; all others were non-productive. CDR3 was defined by IMGT convention, running from the second conserved V-encoded cysteine to the conserved J-encoded phenylalanine. Sequences without an unambiguous match to a single V gene segment were excluded from the earlier analysis of over 500 of the donors. An earlier analysis of fewer than 750 of the donors called V segments functional above 56.7% productive rearrangements and segregating when the between-donor standard deviation exceeded 5%. A statistical classification framework was developed to diagnose cytomegalovirus status using the catalog of TCR beta chain sequences. V and J gene assignment, in a later analysis, came from comparing TCR nucleotide sequences with IMGT/GENE-DB human TR gene sequences. A later analysis assigned CDR3 sequences and most-parsimonious VDJ recombination scenarios with the TCRdist pipeline. In a later analysis, each TCR beta chain was defined by its CDR3 amino acid sequence together with its V-gene family, and reads lacking a unique V-gene family were excluded. In a later analysis, some 600 highly shared, low-generation-probability nucleotide sequences were removed to address suspected cross-contamination and a sequencing artifact. In a later analysis, a clonal expansion index was calculated for each public chain from normalized within-repertoire ranks of inferred template counts. In a later analysis, generation probabilities were computed using a VDJ recombination model fitted to out-of-frame rearrangements, and the results were checked against IGoR. In a later analysis, TCR-TCR, TCR-HLA and TCR-CMV co-occurrence was scored with hypergeometric tests, and a repertoire-size bias correction was applied to TCR pairs. False discovery rates were estimated in a later analysis by permuting HLA or CMV assignments 20 times. In a later analysis, co-occurring TCRs were grouped using DBSCAN, and TCRdist sequence similarity was added for clustering within HLA-allele-positive subsets. Repertoires with fewer than 30,000 or more than 120,000 public chains, plus five repertoires with anomalous nucleotide sharing, were excluded from co-occurrence clustering. What TCRdb holds here is the immuneACCESS table cut down to in-frame rearrangements. Part of the clones is not present; checked against another copy, under half of the missing clones reflect an unresolved V gene, and the others are unexplained. V and J calls and clone size are those listed in that table; D and trimming were worked out from the DNA. This sample gives 270,000 or so clones in total; around nine tenths of them show up just once. Of the sample, about 1.7% is held by the ten largest clones.

Broader findings and caveats from the paper: Assigning TCR associations to individual alleles was difficult when HLA alleles, especially DR and DQ, strongly co-occurred. While some public TCRs were present in many individuals, most TCR sequences turned up only very rarely across donors. The authors suggested that the approach could potentially be generalized to other disease states and immunological phenotypes. A further reported finding was that TCR beta sequences accurately predicted the HLA-A and HLA-B alleles for most subjects in the first cohort. The classifier was reported to diagnose cytomegalovirus status with high specificity and sensitivity in both the original and validation cohorts. Because counts were too low, more than 15 rarely observed V segments, including chromosome 9 orphons, were left out of the earlier analysis of about 500 of the donors. Immune exposure information for the cohort was limited to CMV serostatus. Correlated functional status among segregating V segments might be attributable to linkage disequilibrium, but an unknown experimental factor could not be ruled out. Several of the top co-occurrence clusters appeared to be linked to parvovirus B19, influenza, CMV and Epstein-Barr virus, according to a later analysis. Because HLA typing was unavailable for some donors at each locus, only the typed subset was used in association tests. The cohort was sequenced for TCR beta chains only, and without alpha or paired-chain data the features that could be detected were limited. In a later analysis, HLA-associated TCR beta chains showed more clonal expansion and lower generation probabilities than non-associated chains that were equally common. A few of the identified cytomegalovirus-associated TCR beta chains were confirmed in vitro to be specific for cytomegalovirus antigens. Some IMGT-functional V segments, including TRBV6-2 and TRBV6-3, could not be distinguished by the 87-base-pair reads and were therefore excluded. A later genetic analysis reported fewer N-insertions in productive TCRs among donors in an Asian-associated ancestry cluster than the roughly 700-donor mean. A later analysis found that most CMV-associated TCR beta chains appeared HLA-restricted, with HLA associations seemingly driven largely by CMV exposure. In an earlier analysis of 500 to 650 of the donors, most TCR beta V segments appeared in productive rearrangements about 87% or about 30% of the time, broadly matching IMGT annotations. A total of around 150 TCR beta chains were listed by the study as associated with cytomegalovirus. The sequencing pipeline was judged likely to have produced a cluster of highly shared sequence variants as a technical artifact. An association between a missense DCLRE1C variant and V-gene and J-gene trimming of TCR beta chains was found in a later genetic analysis and replicated in an independent cohort. According to a later analysis, TCR association rates differed among HLA loci, with DRB1 alleles showing the most associated TCRs and HLA-C alleles showing the fewest. Specific HLA alleles were associated with 15,000 to 20,000 TCR beta sequences at a false discovery rate of 0.05 in a later analysis. Presence/absence analyses assumed roughly uniform sequencing depth across donors, an assumption that may not hold.

The receptor was derived from a girl aged 2-10 years in good health and CMV-seronegative. The chain was built from TRBV6-5 and TRBJ2-7; TRBD1 agrees with 9 junctional bases. The sequenced sample was PBMCs. The CDR3 region has the sequence CASRLTGTGLYEQYF. The sequenced DNA is TGTGCCAGCAGGTTAACCGGGACAGGGCTCTACGAGCAGTACTTC.